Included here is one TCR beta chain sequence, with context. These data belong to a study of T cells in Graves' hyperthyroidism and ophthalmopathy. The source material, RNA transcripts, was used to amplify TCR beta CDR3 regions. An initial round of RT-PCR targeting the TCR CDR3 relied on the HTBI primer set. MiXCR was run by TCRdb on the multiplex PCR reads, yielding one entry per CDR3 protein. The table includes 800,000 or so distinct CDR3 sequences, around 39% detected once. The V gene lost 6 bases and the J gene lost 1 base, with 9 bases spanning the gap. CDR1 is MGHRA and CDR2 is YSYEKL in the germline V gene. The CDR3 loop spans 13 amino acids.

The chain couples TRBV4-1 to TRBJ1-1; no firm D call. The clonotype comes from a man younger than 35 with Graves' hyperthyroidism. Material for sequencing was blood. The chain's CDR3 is CASSTEGNTEAFF. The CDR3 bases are TGCGCCAGCAGTACGGAGGGGAACACTGAAGCTTTCTTT.